These 15 T cell receptor beta chains were all obtained from the same sample, sequenced in a study of blood T cell repertoires in COVID-19. Produced via immunoSEQ multiplex PCR; TCRdb's table is partial and in-frame only. The table records around 170,000 clones, about 90% of them present only once. Sequencing was carried out using PBMCs or T cells enriched from blood (not recorded which). The receptors stem from a woman between 50 and 59 years old who had recovered from COVID-19.

The chain recombines TRBV5-1 with TRBJ1-2, with TRBD1 identical over 9 bases. This CDR3 is 13 amino acids long. Germline loops: CDR1 SGHRS, CDR2 YFSETQ. The J segment lost 4 bases and the V segment lost 4 bases, leaving 2 bases of the junction unmatched. The DNA of the CDR3 is TGCGCCAGCAGCGGGGACAGGGCCTATGGCTACACCTTC. Translated: CASSGDRAYGYTF.

This chain uses TRBV11-2 with TRBJ1-3; D possibly corresponds to TRBD1 (5 bases). The germline gives CDR1 SGHAT, CDR2 FQNNGV. Trimming took 2 bases from V and 0 from J, leaving 11 bases between them. This CDR3 has 16 amino acids. For the CDR3, the DNA is TGTGCCAGCAGCTTATCGACAGAGAGCTCTGGAAACACCATATATTTT. Its protein product is CASSLSTESSGNTIYF.

This rearrangement joins TRBV18 to TRBJ2-2; D perhaps matches TRBD2 (5 bases). CDR3 length: 15 residues. CDR1 KGHSH and CDR2 LQKENI come from the germline V gene. V was trimmed by 6 bases and J by 0 bases, leaving 11 bases between them. The CDR3 loop is CASSRRTSNTGELFF. In nucleotides, the CDR3 is TGTGCCAGCTCGAGGCGGACTTCGAACACCGGGGAGCTGTTTTTT. Drawing the rest from reference TRBV18 and TRBJ2-2, the complete variable domain is NAGVMQNPRHLVRRRGQEARLRCSPMKGHSHVYWYRQLPEEGLKFMVYLQKENIIDESGMPKERFSAEFPKEGPSILRIQQVVRGDSAAYFCASSRRTSNTGELFFGEGSRLTVL.

The chain links TRBV20-1 to TRBJ1-2, with 8 bases identical to TRBD1. Trimming at V came to 3 bases and at J to 2 bases, leaving 8 bases not matched to a gene. This CDR3 has 15 amino acids. Per the germline V gene, CDR1 is DFQATT and CDR2 is SNEGSKA (reference sequence). The CDR3 spells CSASNSRDRNYGYTF. For the CDR3, the DNA is TGCAGTGCTAGTAATTCTCGGGACAGGAACTATGGCTACACCTTC.

The CDR3 reads CASNLAGGKDGELFF. CDR3 DNA: TGTGCCAGCAACCTAGCGGGAGGGAAGGACGGGGAGCTGTTTTTT. The chain joins TRBV11-2 to TRBJ1-3; 12 bases map to TRBD2. The closer fit of TRBJ2-2 to the DNA end suggests the J call may be wrong. Germline V gives CDR1 SGHAT, CDR2 FQNNGV. The CDR3 runs 15 residues.

This clone was detected once. V is TRBV11-2 and J is TRBJ2-7, with 8 bases matching TRBD2. CDR3 length: 18 amino acids. The V and J ends lost 5 bases and 2 bases, in that order; junction bases with no gene match: 17. Germline loops: CDR1 SGHAT, CDR2 FQNNGV. DNA for the CDR3: TGTGCCAGCAGCCCGATCAGTCGGGCTAGCGGGCGGACCTACGAGCAGTACTTC. Protein: CASSPISRASGRTYEQYF. Together with reference TRBV11-2 and TRBJ2-7, the CDR3 gives the full variable domain: EAGVAQSPRYKIIEKRQSVAFWCNPISGHATLYWYQQILGQGPKLLIQFQNNGVVDDSQLPKDRFSAERLKGVDSTLKIQPAKLEDSAVYLCASSPISRASGRTYEQYFGPGTRLTVT.

CDR3 sequence reads: CASSQVPGGPLWTDTQYF. CDR3 coding DNA: TGTGCCAGCAGCCAAGTTCCGGGAGGGCCTTTGTGGACAGATACGCAGTATTTT. The V gene is TRBV14, the J gene TRBJ2-3; 8 bases match TRBD2. V dropped 1 base and J dropped 3; count of bases not matched to a gene: 12. The CDR3 covers 18 residues. In germline, CDR1 is SGHDN, CDR2 FVKESK. Complete variable domain (other parts from reference TRBV14 and TRBJ2-3): EAGVTQFPSHSVIEKGQTVTLRCDPISGHDNLYWYRRVMGKEIKFLLHFVKESKQDESGMPNNRFLAERTGGTYSTLKVQPAELEDSGVYFCASSQVPGGPLWTDTQYFGPGTRLTVL.

This clone was detected only once. V is TRBV29-1 and J is TRBJ2-7; tentatively, D is TRBD1 (6 bases). V was cut by 6 bases and J by 1 base, with 13 bases left in between. The CDR3 totals 13 residues. Per germline, CDR1 SQVTM and CDR2 ANQGSEA. In DNA form, the CDR3 reads TGCAGCGTGCGACAGGCCTCTTCCTACGAGCAGTACTTC. The encoded protein is CSVRQASSYEQYF.

This rearrangement joins TRBV6-2 or TRBV6-3 to TRBJ2-3; a possible D gene is TRBD2 (5 bases). Trimming shortened V by 4 bases and J by 0 bases, and 11 bases separated the two germline ends. Germline lookup yields CDR1 MNHEY and CDR2 SVGEGT. The CDR3 runs to 15 residues. This chain's CDR3 is CASSLSGASTDTQYF. The CDR3 coding sequence is TGTGCCAGCAGTTTAAGCGGAGCTAGCACAGATACGCAGTATTTT.

The CDR3 nucleotides read TGTGCCAGCAGTAGTAACAGGCCATCCTACGAGCAGTACTTC. Translation: CASSSNRPSYEQYF. V is TRBV6-6 and J is TRBJ2-7; D is possibly TRBD1 (5 bases). This CDR3 contains 14 residues. CDR1 and CDR2 (germline): MNHNY, SVGAGI (reference sequence). Deletions cut 5 bases from V and 1 base from J, with 12 bases between.

The rearrangement links TRBV5-6 to TRBJ1-1, with D possibly matching TRBD1 (5 bases). V lost 0 bases to trimming and J lost 4 bases, with 19 bases between them. The CDR3 loop spans 17 amino acids. Germline V gene lookup returns CDR1 SGHDT and CDR2 YYEEEE. The CDR3 nucleotides read TGTGCCAGCAGCTTGGTCGGAGGGATAAGGGGAACCACTGAAGCTTTCTTT. It is translated as CASSLVGGIRGTTEAFF.

The V call is TRBV19, the J call TRBJ2-5, with 9 positions matching TRBD2. CDR3 length: 16 amino acids. Germline CDR1 reads LNHDA; CDR2 reads SQIVND (reference sequence). V gave up 0 bases and J gave up 5 bases; unmatched junction bases: 7. CDR3 sequence (DNA): TGTGCCAGTAGTATAGATCTGGTAGCGGGAGTGGAGACCCAGTACTTC. Translating it yields CASSIDLVAGVETQYF.

This clone was seen only once. CDR3 DNA sequence: TGTGCCTGGAGTGCTTGGCAGGATAGTCAGCCCCAGCATTTT. Translated: CAWSAWQDSQPQHF. The chain recombines TRBV30 with TRBJ1-5; no firm D call. Germline lookup yields CDR1 GTSNPN and CDR2 SVGIG (reference sequence). This CDR3 contains 14 residues. V lost 1 base, J lost 6 bases, and 13 bases lay in between. The whole variable domain, filled in from reference TRBV30 and TRBJ1-5, reads SQTIHQWPATLVQPVGSPLSLECTVEGTSNPNLYWYRQAAGRGLQLLFYSVGIGQISSEVPQNLSASRPQDRQFILSSKKLLLSDSGFYLCAWSAWQDSQPQHFGDGTRLSIL.

On this clone itself: At the DNA level, this CDR3 is encoded by other sequences in the same sample as well. V gene TRBV30 combines with J gene TRBJ1-1; 8 bases line up with TRBD1. V gave up 8 bases and J gave up 2 bases; unmatched junction bases: 4. CDR1 is GTSNPN and CDR2 is SVGIG in the germline V gene (reference sequence). The CDR3 runs to 12 residues. Here the CDR3 reads CAGGQGNTEAFF. In DNA form, the CDR3 reads TGTGCCGGCGGACAGGGCAACACTGAAGCTTTCTTT.

This chain connects TRBV5-1 to TRBJ2-1; 11 bases map to TRBD2. With 0 bases clipped from V and 6 bases from J, the junction kept 2 bases outside the gene matches. CDR1 SGHRS and CDR2 YFSETQ come from the germline V gene. The CDR3 is 15 amino acids. The CDR3 DNA reads as TGCGCCAGCAGCTTGGAGGGGACTAGCGGCAATGAGCAGTTCTTC. Translation: CASSLEGTSGNEQFF.